The T cell receptor beta chain described here comes from a study of OX40 agonist ivuxolimab in advanced cancers. Across the study: The patients received ivuxolimab by intravenous route every 2 weeks at 0.01 to 10 mg/kg. Study-wide results and limits: Expanded clones were, on average, more numerous among CD8+ T cells than CD4+. Nonresponders, in some cases, also had low normalized T-cell clonal expansion.

Note on this clone: Its antigen is not known.

Measured with immunoSEQ multiplex PCR; TCRdb has only the in-frame clones, and not every one. The table lists about 78,000 clones, roughly 84% of them singletons, with roughly 0.23% in the top ten. Patients were ineligible given autoimmune disease history or systemic immunosuppression. CDR3 size: 14 residues. V was pared by 0 bases and J by 1 base, with 6 bases between. From germline, CDR1 is MGHRA and CDR2 YSYEKL. The receptor was isolated from an adult with an advanced solid tumor such as melanoma, head and neck, liver or kidney cancer. This sample comprised CD4+ or CD8+ T cells sorted from blood, obtained in a trial of the OX40 agonist ivuxolimab. The chain uses TRBV4-1 and TRBJ1-1; D ambiguous. The CDR3 nucleotides read TGCGCCAGCAGCCAAGATTCGGGGAACACTGAAGCTTTCTTT. Protein sequence: CASSQDSGNTEAFF.